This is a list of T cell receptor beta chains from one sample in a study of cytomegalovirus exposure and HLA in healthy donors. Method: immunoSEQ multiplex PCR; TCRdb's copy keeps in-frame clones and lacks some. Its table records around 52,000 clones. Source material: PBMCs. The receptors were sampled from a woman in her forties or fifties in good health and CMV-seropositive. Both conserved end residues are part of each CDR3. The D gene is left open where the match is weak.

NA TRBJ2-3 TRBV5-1 CASSPERTDTQYF TGCGCCAGCAGCCCCGAACGGACAGATACGCAGTATTTT
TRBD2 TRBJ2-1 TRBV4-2 CASSRTLSAGGKQNEQFF TGTGCCAGCAGCCGTACTCTTAGCGCGGGAGGGAAGCAGAATGAGCAGTTCTTC
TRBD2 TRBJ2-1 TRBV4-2 CASSQETSGYNEQFF TGTGCCAGCAGCCAAGAGACTAGCGGATACAATGAGCAGTTCTTC
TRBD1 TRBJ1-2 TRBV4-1 CASSQTGLYGYTF TGCGCCAGCAGCCAGACAGGGCTCTATGGCTACACCTTC
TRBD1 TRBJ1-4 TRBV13 CASSLRQGRKLFF TGTGCCAGCAGCCTACGACAGGGAAGAAAACTGTTTTTT
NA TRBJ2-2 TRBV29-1 CSVGQNTGELFF TGCAGCGTTGGACAGAACACCGGGGAGCTGTTTTTT
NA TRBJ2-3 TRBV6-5 CASSYSTADSTDTQYF TGTGCCAGCAGTTACTCTACAGCGGACTCCACAGATACGCAGTATTTT
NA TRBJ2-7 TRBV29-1 CSVVGHTYEQYF TGCAGCGTTGTGGGCCACACCTACGAGCAGTACTTC
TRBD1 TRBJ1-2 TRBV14 CASSQHATGLDGYTF TGTGCCAGCAGCCAGCACGCGACAGGGCTTGATGGCTACACCTTC
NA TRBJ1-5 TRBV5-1 CASRQDPNQPQHF TGCGCCAGCAGACAGGACCCCAATCAGCCCCAGCATTTT
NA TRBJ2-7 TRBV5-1 CASSLSSPPGQYEQYF TGCGCCAGCAGCTTGTCCTCGCCCCCGGGTCAATACGAGCAGTACTTC
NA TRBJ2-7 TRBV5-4 CASSLVGARGGYEQYF TGTGCCAGCAGCTTGGTAGGGGCGAGAGGCGGTTACGAACAGTACTTC
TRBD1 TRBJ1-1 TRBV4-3 CASSPGQTLNTEAFF TGCGCCAGCAGCCCGGGACAGACTCTGAACACTGAAGCTTTCTTT
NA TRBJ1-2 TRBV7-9 CASSVNRGNYGYTF TGTGCCAGCAGCGTGAACCGCGGTAACTATGGCTACACCTTC
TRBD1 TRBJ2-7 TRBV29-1 CSVLWAGGSSYEQYF TGCAGCGTCCTATGGGCAGGGGGAAGCTCCTACGAGCAGTACTTC
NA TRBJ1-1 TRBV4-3 CASSQDSGTEAFF TGCGCCAGCAGCCAAGATTCGGGGACAGAAGCTTTCTTT
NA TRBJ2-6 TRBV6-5 CASHQRSSGANVLTF TGTGCCAGCCATCAGAGGAGCTCTGGGGCCAACGTCCTGACTTTC
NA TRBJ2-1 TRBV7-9 CASSFSNNEQFF TGTGCCAGCAGCTTTAGTAACAATGAGCAGTTCTTC
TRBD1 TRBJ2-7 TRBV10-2 CASSQIGQGDYEQYF TGCGCCAGCAGCCAAATTGGACAGGGCGACTACGAGCAGTACTTC
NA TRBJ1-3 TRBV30 CAWRSGQGNTIYF TGTGCCTGGAGATCGGGACAAGGAAACACCATATATTTT
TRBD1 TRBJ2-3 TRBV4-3 CASSPGQVRSTDTQYF TGCGCCAGCAGCCCAGGACAGGTGCGAAGCACAGATACGCAGTATTTT
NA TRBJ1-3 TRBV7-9 CASSLDGGFANTIYF TGTGCCAGCAGCTTGGATGGGGGCTTTGCAAACACCATATATTTT
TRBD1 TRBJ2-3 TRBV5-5 CASSSLGTGMVTDTQYF TGTGCCAGCAGCTCCTTGGGGACAGGGATGGTCACAGATACGCAGTATTTT
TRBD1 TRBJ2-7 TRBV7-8 CASTRPPGGAEQYF TGTGCCAGCACCCGTCCCCCAGGGGGCGCCGAGCAGTACTTC
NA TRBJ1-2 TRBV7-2 CASSRSQVTYYYGYTF TGTGCCAGCAGCCGTTCCCAGGTCACATATTACTATGGCTACACCTTC
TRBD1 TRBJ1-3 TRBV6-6 CASSYDRVTGNTIYF TGTGCCAGCAGTTACGACAGGGTGACAGGAAACACCATATATTTT
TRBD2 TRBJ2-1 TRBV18 CASSSGTSGGAYNEQFF TGTGCCAGCTCATCCGGGACTAGCGGGGGGGCTTACAATGAGCAGTTCTTC
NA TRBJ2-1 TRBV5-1 CASSLGDLPLLNEQFF TGCGCCAGCAGCTTAGGGGACTTGCCCCTCCTCAATGAGCAGTTCTTC
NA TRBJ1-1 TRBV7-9 CASSLGGLGAFF TGTGCCAGCAGCTTAGGAGGGCTAGGAGCTTTCTTT
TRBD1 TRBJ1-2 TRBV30 CAWSTPGQGPANYGYTF TGTGCCTGGAGTACGCCGGGACAGGGCCCCGCTAACTATGGCTACACCTTC
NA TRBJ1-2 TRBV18 CASSPGLSNYGYTF TGTGCCAGCTCACCAGGACTTTCGAACTATGGCTACACCTTC
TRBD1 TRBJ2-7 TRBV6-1 CACHRGQLYEQYF TGTGCCTGCCATCGGGGACAGCTCTACGAGCAGTACTTC
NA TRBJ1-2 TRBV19 CASRAGPGSGYTF TGTGCCAGTAGGGCGGGACCGGGAAGTGGCTACACCTTC
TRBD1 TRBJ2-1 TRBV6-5 CASSYGGGDSNEQFF TGTGCCAGCAGTTACGGTGGTGGGGACAGCAATGAGCAGTTCTTC
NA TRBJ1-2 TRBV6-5 CASSYASGGANYGYTF TGTGCCAGCAGTTACGCGAGCGGGGGGGCGAACTATGGCTACACCTTC
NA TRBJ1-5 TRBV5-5 CASSLEAPTYSNQPQHF TGTGCCAGCAGCCTCGAGGCCCCGACCTATAGCAATCAGCCCCAGCATTTT
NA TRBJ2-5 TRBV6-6 CASSYDAVETQYF TGTGCCAGCAGTTACGACGCGGTAGAGACCCAGTACTTC
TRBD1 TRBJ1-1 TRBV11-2 CASSKAPGTVMNTEAFF TGTGCCAGCAGCAAGGCTCCCGGGACAGTGATGAACACTGAAGCTTTCTTT
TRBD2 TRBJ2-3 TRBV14 CASSPGGGLGPQYF TGTGCCAGCAGCCCCGGGGGAGGGCTAGGCCCTCAGTATTTT
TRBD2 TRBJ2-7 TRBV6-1 CASSEASGVFYEQYF TGTGCCAGCAGTGAGGCTAGCGGGGTGTTCTACGAGCAGTACTTC
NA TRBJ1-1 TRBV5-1 CASSLGHGGPLTEAFF TGCGCCAGCAGCTTGGGGCACGGGGGGCCCCTCACTGAAGCTTTCTTT
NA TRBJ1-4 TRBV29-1 CSVLQGKVALNEKLFF TGCAGCGTCCTACAGGGAAAGGTCGCCCTTAATGAAAAACTGTTTTTT
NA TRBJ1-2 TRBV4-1 CASSQWHGQQNYGYTF TGCGCCAGCAGCCAATGGCATGGACAACAGAACTATGGCTACACCTTC
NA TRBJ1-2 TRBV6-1 CASSMDWNYGYTF TGTGCCAGCAGTATGGACTGGAACTATGGCTACACCTTC
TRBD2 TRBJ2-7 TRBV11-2 CASSLGGTRKDNEQYF TGTGCCAGCAGCTTGGGGGGGACGCGAAAAGACAACGAGCAGTACTTC